Below are 26 T cell receptor beta chains sequenced from a single sample in a study of PD-1 blockade in mismatch repair-deficient tumors. Using immunoSEQ multiplex PCR, the repertoire was profiled, and TCRdb retains in-frame clones only, with some absent. This sample has around 38,000 clones, with about 76% found just once. Specimen: peripheral blood, collected 4 weeks after starting pembrolizumab. The receptor set was obtained from an adult with mismatch repair-deficient cancer.

This rearrangement joins TRBV28 to TRBJ1-2; D is undetermined. Germline V gene data show CDR1 as MDHEN and CDR2 as SYDVKM. This CDR3 contains 12 residues. Trimming stripped 4 bases from V and 3 bases from J, with 6 bases between. CDR3 protein: CASSSQYYGYTF. CDR3 DNA: TGTGCCAGCAGTTCCCAGTACTATGGCTACACCTTC.

V is TRBV5-4 and J is TRBJ2-7; D gene ambiguous. Germline CDR1 is SGHNT and CDR2 is YYREEE (reference sequence). CDR3 size: 12 residues. V lost 3 bases, J lost 6 bases, and 10 bases lay in between. The CDR3 coding sequence is TGTGCCAGCAGCTCGAACTCTTTCGAGCAGTACTTC. Translating it yields CASSSNSFEQYF.

CDR3 sequence: CASSSGGFEAFF. In DNA form, the CDR3 reads TGTGCCAGCAGTTCAGGGGGATTTGAAGCTTTCTTT. This chain connects TRBV6-6 to TRBJ1-1; 7 bases line up with TRBD1. V gave up 4 bases and J gave up 7 bases; unmatched junction bases: 3. Germline V gene lookup returns CDR1 MNHNY and CDR2 SVGAGI (reference sequence). This CDR3 contains 12 residues.

The chain has TRBV6-1 and TRBJ2-3, with D hard to call. The CDR3 spans 13 residues. CDR1 MNHNS and CDR2 SASEGT come from the germline V gene. V lost 5 bases to trimming and J lost 2 bases, with 8 bases between them. The CDR3 protein is CASSLTTTDTQYF. CDR3 nucleotides: TGTGCCAGCAGTTTGACAACCACAGATACGCAGTATTTT.

As DNA, the CDR3 is TGCAGCGTTGAAGGGTGGGAGAACGAGCAGTACTTC. It specifies CSVEGWENEQYF. This chain uses TRBV29-1 with TRBJ2-7; tentative D call: TRBD2 (5 bases). Germline V gives CDR1 SQVTM, CDR2 ANQGSEA. V gave up 1 base and J gave up 5 bases, with 9 bases separating them. This CDR3 is 12 amino acids long.

The chain has TRBV4-1 and TRBJ2-2; weak D call: TRBD1 (6 bases). Germline CDR1 reads MGHRA; CDR2 reads YSYEKL. V lost 6 bases, J lost 6 bases, and 14 bases lay in between. This CDR3 has 14 amino acids. DNA of the CDR3: TGCGCCAGCAGGAAAACAGGGTTAGCCGGGGAGCTGTTTTTT. This translates into CASRKTGLAGELFF.

This rearrangement joins TRBV28 to TRBJ2-5; the match to TRBD1 covers 7 bases. With V trimmed by 5 bases and J by 4 bases, 13 bases remained unmatched. The germline V gene encodes CDR1 MDHEN and CDR2 SYDVKM. The CDR3 covers 16 residues. CDR3: CASSPRQGGWGETQYF. CDR3 nucleotide sequence: TGTGCCAGCAGTCCGCGACAGGGTGGTTGGGGAGAGACCCAGTACTTC.

The chain employs TRBV5-1 and TRBJ1-4, with D uncertain. Germline V gene data show CDR1 as SGHRS and CDR2 as YFSETQ. The V and J ends lost 2 bases and 3 bases respectively, with 14 bases between them. The CDR3 runs 16 residues. The CDR3 reads CASSLEGQNSNEKLFF. The CDR3 DNA is TGCGCCAGCAGCTTAGAGGGCCAGAACTCTAATGAAAAACTGTTTTTT.

In DNA, the CDR3 is TGTGCCAGTAGCAATTGGGCGGGAGCGAGTGATACGCAGTATTTT. Its translation is CASSNWAGASDTQYF. The V and J genes are TRBV19 and TRBJ2-3, with 7 bases aligning to TRBD2. The CDR3 runs to 15 residues. Germline CDR1 reads LNHDA; CDR2 reads SQIVND (reference sequence). V shed 6 bases and J 6 bases; nucleotides not matched to a gene: 12.

This clone was detected once. The chain uses TRBV4-3 and TRBJ2-2; 8 positions match TRBD2. The V gene end was trimmed by 0 bases and the J gene end by 0 bases; junction bases not matched to a gene: 6. CDR1 is LGHNA and CDR2 is YSLEER in the germline V gene. The CDR3 has 18 amino acids. This chain's CDR3 is CASSQDIGGGTNTGELFF. The CDR3 bases are TGCGCCAGCAGCCAAGATATCGGCGGGGGGACGAACACCGGGGAGCTGTTTTTT.

This chain uses TRBV11-2 with TRBJ2-1, with D possibly TRBD2 on 6 matching bases. V was cut by 2 bases and J by 7 bases, with 21 bases left in between. This CDR3 contains 17 residues. The V gene's germline CDR1 is SGHAT and CDR2 FQNNGV. For the CDR3, the DNA is TGTGCCAGCAGCTTACAGCAGACTTCGGGGGAAGGGAATGAGCAGTTCTTC. Its translation: CASSLQQTSGEGNEQFF.

J is TRBJ2-7 and V is TRBV5-1, with D hard to call. CDR3 length: 16 amino acids. Trimming took 4 bases from V and 1 from J, leaving 18 bases between them. Germline lookup yields CDR1 SGHRS and CDR2 YFSETQ. CDR3 amino acids: CASSLRQASSSYEQYF. The CDR3 DNA sequence: TGCGCCAGCAGCCTTCGACAAGCCTCCTCTTCCTACGAGCAGTACTTC.

The chain links TRBV6-5 to TRBJ2-2; 11 bases map to TRBD1. The germline CDR1 and CDR2 sequences are MNHEY and SVGAGI. CDR3 length: 15 residues. V lost 5 bases, J lost 5 bases, and 4 bases stayed unmatched. The CDR3 reads CASSGGTGGTGELFF. The CDR3 coding sequence is TGTGCCAGCAGTGGCGGGACAGGGGGTACCGGGGAGCTGTTTTTT.

This clone was seen more than once but under ten times. The CDR3 is CASSPQREGYEQYF. CDR3 in DNA: TGTGCCAGCTCACCACAACGGGAGGGGTACGAGCAGTACTTC. The genes are TRBV18 and TRBJ2-7; TRBD2 matches 8 bases. The CDR3 is 14 amino acids. Germline V gives CDR1 KGHSH, CDR2 LQKENI. After removal of 1 base from V and 4 bases from J, the junction contained 3 bases not matched to a gene. The complete variable domain, with remaining parts taken from reference TRBV18 and TRBJ2-7, reads NAGVMQNPRHLVRRRGQEARLRCSPMKGHSHVYWYRQLPEEGLKFMVYLQKENIIDESGMPKERFSAEFPKEGPSILRIQQVVRGDSAAYFCASSPQREGYEQYFGPGTRLTVT.

The V call is TRBV29-1, the J call TRBJ2-1; maybe TRBD2 (6 bases). Germline lookup yields CDR1 SQVTM and CDR2 ANQGSEA. The CDR3 loop spans 16 amino acids. The V end was cut by 4 bases, the J end by 0 bases, with 16 bases between. The CDR3 is CSVADAGSSSYNEQFF. CDR3 in DNA: TGCAGCGTTGCCGATGCGGGGTCTAGCTCCTACAATGAGCAGTTCTTC.

This chain uses TRBV28 with TRBJ2-3; perhaps D is TRBD1 or TRBD2 (6 bases each). V lost 10 bases, J lost 1 base, and 21 bases lay in between. Germline V CDR1 and CDR2: MDHEN, SYDVKM. CDR3 length equals 16 residues. This CDR3 is CATPERGAFGTDTQYF. The DNA of the CDR3 is TGTGCCACCCCGGAGAGGGGGGCGTTCGGCACAGATACGCAGTATTTT.

The chain has TRBV27 and TRBJ1-1; D may be TRBD1 (5 bases). In germline, CDR1 is MNHEY, CDR2 SMNVEV (reference sequence). The V and J ends lost 5 bases and 7 bases respectively, with 14 bases between them. The CDR3 loop spans 13 amino acids. The CDR3 is CASSEFPRGEAFF. The CDR3 nucleotides read TGTGCCAGCAGTGAATTCCCAAGGGGTGAAGCTTTCTTT.

The V call is TRBV28, the J call TRBJ1-5; 8 bases are shared with TRBD1. CDR1 is MDHEN and CDR2 is SYDVKM in the germline V gene. The ends lost 3 bases at V and 0 bases at J; junction bases unmatched: 4. The length of the CDR3 is 16 residues. The chain's CDR3 is CASSFRQGYSNQPQHF. The CDR3 DNA sequence: TGTGCCAGCAGTTTCCGACAGGGGTATAGCAATCAGCCCCAGCATTTT.

The genes are TRBV11-3 and TRBJ2-3; D gene unclear. The CDR3 consists of 15 residues. Germline CDR1 SGHNT, CDR2 YENEEA. V was pared by 2 bases and J by 0 bases, with 9 bases between. In DNA, the CDR3 is TGTGCCAGCAGCTTACCCCAGACTAGCACAGATACGCAGTATTTT. This codes for CASSLPQTSTDTQYF.

The chain has TRBV30 and TRBJ2-7; D gene ambiguous. V lost 1 base and J 0 bases, leaving 4 bases between the germline ends. This CDR3 has 12 amino acids. Germline V lookup: CDR1 GTSNPN, CDR2 SVGIG (reference sequence). CDR3 nucleotide sequence: TGTGCCTGGAGTGGGGACTCCTACGAGCAGTACTTC. Its translation is CAWSGDSYEQYF.

CDR3 DNA sequence: TGCGCCAGCAGCTTAACAACAGGCAATCAGCCCCAGCATTTT. This sequence encodes CASSLTTGNQPQHF. The chain couples TRBV5-1 to TRBJ1-5; D gene uncertain. This CDR3 has 14 amino acids. V was cut by 2 bases and J by 2 bases, with 8 bases left in between. The germline V gene encodes CDR1 SGHRS and CDR2 YFSETQ.

This clone was seen only once. The chain joins TRBV4-1 to TRBJ1-2, with TRBD1 identical over 10 bases. CDR1 and CDR2 from the germline V gene are MGHRA and YSYEKL. The CDR3 length is 16 residues. The V and J ends lost 2 bases and 5 bases, in that order; junction bases with no gene match: 8. The CDR3 coding sequence is TGCGCCAGCAGCCAATGGTGGGACAGGGGCCTTTATGGCTACACCTTC. It is translated as CASSQWWDRGLYGYTF.

This clone was detected only a few times. This rearrangement joins TRBV10-2 to TRBJ2-4; 11 bases fit TRBD1. Germline V lookup: CDR1 WSHSY, CDR2 SAAADI. The CDR3 length is 19 residues. After removal of 3 bases from V and 3 bases from J, the junction contained 13 bases not matched to a gene. CDR3 sequence: CASSDGTGGSRRLKNIQYF. CDR3 DNA sequence: TGCGCCAGCAGTGACGGGACAGGGGGAAGCCGCCGACTCAAAAACATTCAGTACTTC.

This chain's CDR3 is CASSLVRGRTGELFF. As DNA, the CDR3 is TGCGCCAGCAGCTTGGTCAGGGGGCGAACCGGGGAGCTGTTTTTT. The chain combines TRBV5-1 with TRBJ2-2, with TRBD1 matching 8 bases. V gave up 0 bases and J gave up 5 bases; unmatched junction bases: 3. Germline CDR1 is SGHRS and CDR2 is YFSETQ. The CDR3 totals 15 residues.

Points on this clone: The junction differs from germline at one of its ends, possibly a read error. J is TRBJ2-1 and V is TRBV7-2; 7 bases are a match to TRBD2. Germline CDR1 SGHTA, CDR2 FQGNSA. The CDR3 has 14 residues. CDR3: CASSIAGVGNEQFF. The CDR3, as DNA: TGTGCCAGCAGCATAGCGGGTGTGGGCAATGAGCAGTTCTTC.

The chain combines TRBV29-1 with TRBJ1-2; the D gene is possibly TRBD1 (5 bases). Germline CDR1 is SQVTM and CDR2 is ANQGSEA. V was clipped by 4 bases and J by 7 bases, with 16 bases between them. This CDR3 spans 13 amino acids. This CDR3 reads CSVVGGSYSGYTF. The DNA for the CDR3 is TGCAGCGTTGTTGGGGGAAGCTACTCTGGCTACACCTTC. Supplemented by reference TRBV29-1 and TRBJ1-2, the full variable domain reads SAVISQKPSRDICQRGTSLTIQCQVDSQVTMMFWYRQQPGQSLTLIATANQGSEATYESGFVIDKFPISRPNLTFSTLTVSNMSPEDSSIYLCSVVGGSYSGYTFGSGTRLTVV.